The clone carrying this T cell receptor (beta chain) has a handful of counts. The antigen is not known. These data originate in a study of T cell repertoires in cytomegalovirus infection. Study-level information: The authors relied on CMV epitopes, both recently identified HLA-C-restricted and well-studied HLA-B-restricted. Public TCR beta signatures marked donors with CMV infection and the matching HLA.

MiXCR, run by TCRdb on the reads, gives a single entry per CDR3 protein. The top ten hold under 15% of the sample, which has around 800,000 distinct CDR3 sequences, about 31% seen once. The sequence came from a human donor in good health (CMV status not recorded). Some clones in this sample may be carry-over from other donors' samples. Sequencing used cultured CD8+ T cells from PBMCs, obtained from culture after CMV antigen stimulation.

CDR3 in amino acids: CASSMDSWVQPQHF. The CDR3 region has the DNA TGTGCCAGCAGTATGGACAGCTGGGTTCAGCCCCAGCATTTT. V usage is TRBV6-2 or TRBV6-3 and J usage is TRBJ1-5, with D perhaps TRBD1 (6 bases). V was trimmed by 5 bases and J by 6 bases, leaving 14 bases between them. CDR3 length: 14 residues. The V gene's germline CDR1 is MNHEY and CDR2 SVGEGT.